These T cell receptor beta chains were read from a single sample in a study of blood T cells in healthy people across ages. TCRdb reanalysed the 5' RACE reads using MiXCR and keeps one entry per CDR3 protein. The data show some 1,000,000 distinct CDR3 sequences, with approximately 25% seen just once and 0.65% to 0.75% held by the top ten. These data were likewise used in another study, on T cells of mothers and their children.

Sample: blood. All receptors come from a girl aged 2 to 10 in good health. Both conserved end residues are part of each CDR3. D genes are given only for firm matches. Size values are once, few and many counts, or a class for expanded clones, and some rows have none.

CDR3nt,CDR3aa,abundance,j_gene,v_gene,d_gene
TGCGCCAGCAGTGAGTCGGGGACTAGCGGCTACGAGCAGTACTTC,CASSESGTSGYEQYF,few,TRBJ2-7,TRBV10-2,TRBD2
TGTGCCATCAGTGGTGACAGCGGTAGGAAAGAGACCCAGTACTTC,CAISGDSGRKETQYF,-,TRBJ2-5,TRBV10-3,-
TGTGCCAGCAACCAAGTAGGGGGCCCCTACGAGCAGTACTTC,CASNQVGGPYEQYF,few,TRBJ2-7,TRBV3-1,TRBD1
TGTGCCAGCAGTGAATACCCATACAATGAGCAGTTCTTC,CASSEYPYNEQFF,few,TRBJ2-1,TRBV25-1,-
TGTGCCAGCAGCTGGCCACCGGGACAGGGAGAGACCCAGTACTTC,CASSWPPGQGETQYF,few,TRBJ2-5,TRBV7-9,TRBD1
TGTGCCGTCCAACAGGGCGACGAGCAGTACTTC,CAVQQGDEQYF,-,TRBJ2-7,TRBV10-3,-
TGCAGTGCTAGAGGGAGCGGCGGGAGTCCAGGGCATGAGCAGTTCTTC,CSARGSGGSPGHEQFF,-,TRBJ2-1,TRBV20-1,TRBD2
TGTGCTAGTGGTCTGGGGGCAGATTCCTACTATGGCTACACCTTC,CASGLGADSYYGYTF,-,TRBJ1-2,TRBV12-5,-
TGTGCCATCAGTGAGGGGACCGGGGAGACCCAGTACTTC,CAISEGTGETQYF,-,TRBJ2-5,TRBV10-3,-
TGTGCCAGCAGTTCGGGGGGGCTCCCGCTGGACATTCAGTACTTC,CASSSGGLPLDIQYF,-,TRBJ2-4,TRBV6-5,TRBD2
TGTGCCAGCAGTCCCGGGACAGGGGGAGAGACCCAGTACTTC,CASSPGTGGETQYF,many,TRBJ2-5,TRBV18,TRBD1
TGTGCCACCAGTGGACCTCGAAGCTACGAGCAGTACTTC,CATSGPRSYEQYF,-,TRBJ2-7,TRBV24-1,-
TGTGCCAGTAGCGGGTACTCCTACAATGAGCAGTTCTTC,CASSGYSYNEQFF,-,TRBJ2-1,TRBV28,TRBD2
TGCAGTGCTAGAGATATGGGGAGTGAGCAGTACTTC,CSARDMGSEQYF,few,TRBJ2-7,TRBV20-1,-
TGTGCCAGCAGTTTAGCGAGCCAGGGGAAGGTTTATATCCGGGAGCTGTTTTTT,CASSLASQGKVYIRELFF,few,TRBJ2-2,TRBV12-3/TRBV12-4,-
TGTGCCAGCAGCTTGGGGTCTCGACAGGATCTTAACAATGAGCAGTTCTTC,CASSLGSRQDLNNEQFF,once,TRBJ2-1,TRBV5-6,-
TGCAGTGCTAGAGGACAGGGTAGGAATGAGCAGTTCTTC,CSARGQGRNEQFF,few,TRBJ2-1,TRBV20-1,TRBD1
TGTGCCAGCAGTTCATCGGCAGGATCGAGTAATTCACCCCTCCACTTT,CASSSSAGSSNSPLHF,-,TRBJ1-6,TRBV12-3/TRBV12-4,-
TGTGCCAGCAGCTTAGCGGGTGTCGGACTCGTGGGGCGGAGCTCCTACAATGAGCAGTTCTTC,CASSLAGVGLVGRSSYNEQFF,few,TRBJ2-1,TRBV7-2,-
TGTGCCAGCAGTGAAAGTGCACATCGTCTGGGCAAAAACATTCAGTACTTC,CASSESAHRLGKNIQYF,few,TRBJ2-4,TRBV2,-
TGCAGTGCTAGAGATGGACAGGGGACCGGGGAGCTGTTTTTT,CSARDGQGTGELFF,-,TRBJ2-2,TRBV20-1,TRBD1
TGTGCCAGCAGTGGGGAGGGGGCCTCAGCTTTCTTT,CASSGEGASAFF,few,TRBJ1-1,TRBV25-1,TRBD1
TGCAGCGTTGAAGATCGGTGGTCGGGACAGGGGGCTGGTGAGACCCAGTACTTC,CSVEDRWSGQGAGETQYF,few,TRBJ2-5,TRBV29-1,TRBD1
TGTGCCAGCAGTTTCTCCCACACGATTAATCAGCCCCAGCATTTT,CASSFSHTINQPQHF,-,TRBJ1-5,TRBV12-3/TRBV12-4,-
TGCAGTGCCGTGAAGATGGGACCAACTAATGAAAAACCGTTTTTT,CSAVKMGPTNEKPFF,-,TRBJ1-4,TRBV20-1,-
TGCAGTGTAGTGAACCGGGAGACCCAGTACTTC,CSVVNRETQYF,-,TRBJ2-5,TRBV20-1,-
TGTGCCAGCAGTGAAAGGCGGGTAATCTACAATGAGCAGTTCTTC,CASSERRVIYNEQFF,few,TRBJ2-1,TRBV2,-
TGTGCCAGCAGCTTGACTAGTAATGGTAATGAGCAGTTCTTC,CASSLTSNGNEQFF,few,TRBJ2-1,TRBV7-9,-
TGCGCCAGCAGCCGTTCTCTTAGCTCCTACGAGCAGTACTTC,CASSRSLSSYEQYF,-,TRBJ2-7,TRBV4-1,-
TGTGCCAGCAGCGTCCGGGATCTAAATTCACCCCTCCACTTT,CASSVRDLNSPLHF,-,TRBJ1-6,TRBV25-1,-
TGTGCCAGCAGTTTACTTGACAGGGAGGATCACAATGAGCAGTTCTTC,CASSLLDREDHNEQFF,-,TRBJ2-1,TRBV28,-
TGTGCCAGCAGTTCGAGACAGATTTCTCCAACTAATGAAAAACTGTTTTTT,CASSSRQISPTNEKLFF,-,TRBJ1-4,TRBV6-2/TRBV6-3,-
TGTGCCAGCACCATAAATGGGGTCTATGGAGTAGACGGCAATGAGCAGTTCTTC,CASTINGVYGVDGNEQFF,few,TRBJ2-1,TRBV12-3/TRBV12-4,-
TGTGCCAGCAGCTTAGATCGGAACAGGCAGTATTTT,CASSLDRNRQYF,-,TRBJ2-3,TRBV7-3,-
TGTGCCAGCAGTTTAGGGCCGAGGTGGGCCCAGTACTTC,CASSLGPRWAQYF,few,TRBJ2-5,TRBV28,-
TGTGCCATCAGTATGGTGGGCCAGGTCGGGGAGACCCAGTACTTC,CAISMVGQVGETQYF,few,TRBJ2-5,TRBV10-3,-
TGTGCCAGCAGCTGGGGTGGGGGCACAAACATTCAGTACTTC,CASSWGGGTNIQYF,-,TRBJ2-4,TRBV7-2,-
TGTGCCAGCAGTTCCCACCCGGGACAGCCATACAATGAGCAGTTCTTC,CASSSHPGQPYNEQFF,-,TRBJ2-1,TRBV12-3/TRBV12-4,TRBD1
TGTGCCAGCAGCCCGACCGGGACTGTTTTTGAGGGCAAAAACATTCAGTACTTC,CASSPTGTVFEGKNIQYF,few,TRBJ2-4,TRBV6-2/TRBV6-3,-
TGCGCCAGCAGCCAAGGGATAGCCCATGAGCAGTTCTTC,CASSQGIAHEQFF,few,TRBJ2-1,TRBV4-3,-
TGCGCCAGCAGGACAGGGGAGGAACAGCCCCAGCATTTT,CASRTGEEQPQHF,once,TRBJ1-5,TRBV5-1,TRBD1
TGTGCCAGCAGGGGGATAGCGGGAGGCACAGATACGCAGTATTTT,CASRGIAGGTDTQYF,few,TRBJ2-3,TRBV12-3/TRBV12-4,TRBD2
TGTGCCAGCAGCCATGCTGGCATAAACACCGGGGAGCTGTTTTTT,CASSHAGINTGELFF,few,TRBJ2-2,TRBV3-1,-
TGTGCCAGCAGACTAAGTTGGGACACAGAACTTAGCGGGATCAACTACGAGCAGTACTTC,CASRLSWDTELSGINYEQYF,few,TRBJ2-7,TRBV7-2,TRBD2
TGTGCCAGCAGCACCGGGGGGCGTAGCACAGATACGCAGTATTTT,CASSTGGRSTDTQYF,once,TRBJ2-3,TRBV11-3,-
TGCAGCGTTGTCAGTGGTGGCTACACCTTC,CSVVSGGYTF,few,TRBJ1-2,TRBV29-1,-
TGTGCCAGCAGTCCCCTAGCGGCTAGAGGTCATGAGCAGTTCTTC,CASSPLAARGHEQFF,-,TRBJ2-1,TRBV3-1,TRBD2
TGTGGCAGCCTAGAGACCGTGGTACAAGAGACCCAGTACTTC,CGSLETVVQETQYF,-,TRBJ2-5,TRBV6-1,-
TGCGCCAGCAGACCCATCGACAAGGCCGATGAGCAGTTCTTC,CASRPIDKADEQFF,-,TRBJ2-1,TRBV27,-
TGTGCCAGCAGACCCAGGGGGAGTTTGAACACTGAAGCTTTCTTT,CASRPRGSLNTEAFF,-,TRBJ1-1,TRBV6-5,TRBD1
TGCAGTGCTAGAGACTACTCGAGCGAGACATCGCCAACCTACGAGCAGTACTTC,CSARDYSSETSPTYEQYF,-,TRBJ2-7,TRBV20-1,-
TGTGCCATCCAAGACCGAAGGGGGAAAATCTATGGCTACACCTTC,CAIQDRRGKIYGYTF,-,TRBJ1-2,TRBV10-3,-
TGTGCCAGCAGTTACTCGGGCGGGTTACTAGCCAAAAACATTCAGTACTTC,CASSYSGGLLAKNIQYF,-,TRBJ2-4,TRBV6-2/TRBV6-3,-
TGTGCCAGCAGCAAATTTAGGGGCCCCGGGAAGGCCTACGAGCAGTACTTC,CASSKFRGPGKAYEQYF,few,TRBJ2-7,TRBV21-1,-
TGTGCCAGCAGCCCCGCGGGAAACCGAGAGACCCAGTACTTC,CASSPAGNRETQYF,few,TRBJ2-5,TRBV7-9,-
TGTGCCAGCAGCCAAGTAGCGATTGAGCAGTTCTTC,CASSQVAIEQFF,few,TRBJ2-1,TRBV3-1,-
TGCGCCAGCAGCCCTCGGGGACAGGGTATTGAGACCCAGTACTTC,CASSPRGQGIETQYF,few,TRBJ2-5,TRBV5-1,TRBD1
TGTGCCACCAGTGATTTGCAGGGGGGGGCTGCAGATACGCAGTATTTT,CATSDLQGGAADTQYF,few,TRBJ2-3,TRBV24-1,-
TGTGCCAGCAGTTCTCCGATCTCTGGAAACACCATATATTTT,CASSSPISGNTIYF,-,TRBJ1-3,TRBV6-6,-
TGTGCCAGCAGAAACGACAGGGGAGATACGCAGTATTTT,CASRNDRGDTQYF,-,TRBJ2-3,TRBV12-3/TRBV12-4,TRBD1